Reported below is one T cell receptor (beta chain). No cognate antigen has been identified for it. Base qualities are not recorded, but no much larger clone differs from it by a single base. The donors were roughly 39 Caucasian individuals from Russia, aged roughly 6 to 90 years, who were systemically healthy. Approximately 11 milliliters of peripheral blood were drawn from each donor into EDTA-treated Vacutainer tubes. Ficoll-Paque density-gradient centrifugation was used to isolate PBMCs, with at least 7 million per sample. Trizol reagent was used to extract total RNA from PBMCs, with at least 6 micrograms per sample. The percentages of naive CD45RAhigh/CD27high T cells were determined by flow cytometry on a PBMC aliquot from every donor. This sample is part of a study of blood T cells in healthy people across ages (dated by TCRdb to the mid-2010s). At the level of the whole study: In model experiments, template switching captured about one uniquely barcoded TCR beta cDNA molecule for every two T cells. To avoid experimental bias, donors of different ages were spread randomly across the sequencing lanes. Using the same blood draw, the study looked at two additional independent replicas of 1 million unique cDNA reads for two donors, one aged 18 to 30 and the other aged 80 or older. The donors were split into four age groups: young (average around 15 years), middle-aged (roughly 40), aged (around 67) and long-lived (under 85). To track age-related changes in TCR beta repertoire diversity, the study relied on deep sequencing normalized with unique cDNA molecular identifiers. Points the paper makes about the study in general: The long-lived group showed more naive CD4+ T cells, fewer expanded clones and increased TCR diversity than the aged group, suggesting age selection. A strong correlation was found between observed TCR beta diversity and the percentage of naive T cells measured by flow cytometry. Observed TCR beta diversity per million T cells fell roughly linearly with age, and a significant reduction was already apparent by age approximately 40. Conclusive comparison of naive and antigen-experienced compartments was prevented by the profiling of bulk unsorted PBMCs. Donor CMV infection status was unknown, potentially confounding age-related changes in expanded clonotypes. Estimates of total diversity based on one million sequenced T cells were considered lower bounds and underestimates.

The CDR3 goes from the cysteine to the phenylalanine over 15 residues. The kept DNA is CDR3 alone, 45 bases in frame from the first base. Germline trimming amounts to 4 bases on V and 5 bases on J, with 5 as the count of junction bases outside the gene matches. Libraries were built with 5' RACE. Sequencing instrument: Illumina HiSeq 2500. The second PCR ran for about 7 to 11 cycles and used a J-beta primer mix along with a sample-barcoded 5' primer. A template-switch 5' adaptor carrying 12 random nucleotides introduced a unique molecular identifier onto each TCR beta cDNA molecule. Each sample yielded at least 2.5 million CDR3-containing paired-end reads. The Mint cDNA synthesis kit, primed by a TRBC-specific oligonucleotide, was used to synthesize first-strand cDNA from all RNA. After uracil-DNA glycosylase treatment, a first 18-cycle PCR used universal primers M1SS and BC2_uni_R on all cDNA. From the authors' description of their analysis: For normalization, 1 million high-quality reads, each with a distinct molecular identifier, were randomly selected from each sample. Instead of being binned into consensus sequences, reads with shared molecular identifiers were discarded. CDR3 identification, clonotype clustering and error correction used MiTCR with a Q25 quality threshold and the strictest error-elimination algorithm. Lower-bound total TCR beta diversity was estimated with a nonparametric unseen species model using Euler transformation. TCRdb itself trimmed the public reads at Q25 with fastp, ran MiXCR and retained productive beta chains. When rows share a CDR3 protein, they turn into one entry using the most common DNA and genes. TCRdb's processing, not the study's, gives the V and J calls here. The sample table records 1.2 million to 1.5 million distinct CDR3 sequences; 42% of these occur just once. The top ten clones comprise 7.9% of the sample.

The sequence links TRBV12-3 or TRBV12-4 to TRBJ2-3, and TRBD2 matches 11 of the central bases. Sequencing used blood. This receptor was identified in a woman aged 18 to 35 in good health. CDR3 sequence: CASSSNLAGGDTQYF. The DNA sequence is TGTGCCAGCAGTTCAAATCTAGCGGGAGGAGATACGCAGTATTTT.